One and the same sample provided the 13 T cell receptor beta chains below, sequenced in a study of blood T cell repertoires in COVID-19. Using immunoSEQ multiplex PCR, the repertoire was profiled, and TCRdb retains in-frame clones only, with some absent. The repertoire holds about 300,000 clones, with around 85% as singletons. Material for sequencing was PBMCs or T cells enriched from blood (not recorded which). The receptors come from a woman in her twenties or thirties who had been exposed to COVID-19.

The J gene is TRBJ1-1, the V gene TRBV19; 7 nucleotides line up with TRBD1. Trimming cost V 9 bases and J 0 bases; bases outside gene matches: 7. The CDR3 covers 14 residues. Germline CDR1 and CDR2: LNHDA and SQIVND (reference sequence). CDR3 protein: CASGAGQLNTEAFF. DNA for the CDR3: TGTGCCAGCGGGGCGGGACAGCTGAACACTGAAGCTTTCTTT.

V and J are TRBV7-3 and TRBJ2-2; 12 nucleotides line up with TRBD1. Trimming at V came to 4 bases and at J to 6 bases, leaving 3 bases not matched to a gene. The CDR3 spans 15 residues. Germline CDR1 SGHTA, CDR2 FQGTGA. The CDR3 spells CASSSGQGAAGELFF. CDR3 sequence (DNA): TGTGCCAGCAGCTCGGGACAGGGGGCGGCCGGGGAGCTGTTTTTT.

The chain combines TRBV5-4 with TRBJ2-7; 8 bases line up with TRBD2. CDR1 is SGHNT and CDR2 is YYREEE in the germline V gene (reference sequence). This CDR3 is 14 amino acids long. The ends lost 4 bases at V and 1 base at J; junction bases unmatched: 4. Written as DNA, the CDR3 is TGTGCCAGCAGCCCCGGACTAGCTTCCTACGAGCAGTACTTC. This encodes CASSPGLASYEQYF.

The genes are TRBV6-5 and TRBJ1-1; the D is unclear. V lost 7 bases to trimming and J lost 2 bases, with 17 bases between them. The CDR3 runs 15 residues. From germline, CDR1 is MNHEY and CDR2 SVGAGI. Here the CDR3 DNA reads TGTGCCAGCACCCACGACTGGCGGGGAAACACTGAAGCTTTCTTT. Translation: CASTHDWRGNTEAFF.

The gene calls are TRBV10-1 and TRBJ2-5; 11 positions agree with TRBD1. This CDR3 region has 14 residues. Germline CDR1 reads WNHNN; CDR2 reads SYGVQD (reference sequence). The trim removed 9 bases at V and 3 bases at J, leaving 6 bases unmatched. The CDR3 DNA follows: TGCGCCAGGGACAGGGGGCGAGGAGAAGAGACCCAGTACTTC. The encoded protein is CARDRGRGEETQYF.

DNA of the CDR3: TGTGCCAGCAGTTTTCAGGGAATCGATGGCTACACCTTC. Its protein is CASSFQGIDGYTF. The chain links TRBV12-3 or TRBV12-4 to TRBJ1-2; D may be TRBD1 (5 bases). The CDR3 contains 13 residues. The V end was cut by 3 bases, the J end by 6 bases, with 11 bases between.

This clone was picked up one time. J is TRBJ1-5 and V is TRBV25-1; the D is unclear. With 4 bases removed from V and 1 base from J, the gap between germline ends came to 11 bases. The CDR3 consists of 15 residues. The V gene's germline CDR1 is MGHDK and CDR2 SYGVNS. CDR3 DNA sequence: TGTGCCAGCAGTGCGCAGGTTGAGAGCAATCAGCCCCAGCATTTT. Its translation: CASSAQVESNQPQHF.

V usage is TRBV28 and J usage is TRBJ1-2; TRBD1 agrees at 11 bases. The V segment lost 1 base and the J segment 5 bases; nucleotides outside the gene matches: 3. Germline V gene lookup returns CDR1 MDHEN and CDR2 SYDVKM. The CDR3 is made up of 15 amino acids. The CDR3 sequence is CASSLSGQGVYGYTF. The DNA of the CDR3 is TGTGCCAGCAGTTTATCGGGACAGGGGGTTTATGGCTACACCTTC.

The chain recombines TRBV10-2 with TRBJ2-5, with D possibly TRBD2 on 6 matching bases. The V gene's germline CDR1 is WSHSY and CDR2 SAAADI. Trimming left V 10 bases short and J 6 bases short, with 18 bases between. CDR3 length equals 13 residues. CDR3 nucleotides: TGCGCCACCCGGGACTCGACCCGTAAGACCCAGTACTTC. Protein: CATRDSTRKTQYF.

The chain couples TRBV5-6 to TRBJ2-7; the match to TRBD1 covers 9 bases. Looked up from germline, CDR1 is SGHDT and CDR2 is YYEEEE. Trimming cost V 7 bases and J 7 bases; bases outside gene matches: 15. The CDR3 totals 15 residues. CDR3 sequence reads: CASVPGQGSAGEQYF. CDR3 bases: TGTGCCAGCGTGCCGGGACAGGGTTCTGCGGGAGAGCAGTACTTC.

The chain joins TRBV28 to TRBJ1-5; 9 nucleotides match TRBD1. CDR3 length: 15 residues. The V segment lost 6 bases and the J segment 3 bases; nucleotides outside the gene matches: 6. Germline values: CDR1 MDHEN, CDR2 SYDVKM. CDR3 in amino acids: CASRGQGQANQPQHF. CDR3 sequence (DNA): TGTGCCAGCAGAGGACAGGGGCAAGCCAATCAGCCCCAGCATTTT.

CDR3: CASSSGLAGTYEQYF. CDR3 coding DNA: TGTGCCAGCAGCTCGGGACTAGCGGGAACCTACGAGCAGTACTTC. The V gene is TRBV7-2, the J gene TRBJ2-7; 13 positions match TRBD2. Per the germline V gene, CDR1 is SGHTA and CDR2 is FQGNSA. The V segment lost 4 bases and the J segment 2 bases; nucleotides outside the gene matches: 2. The CDR3 has 15 residues.

The chain is built from TRBV5-4 and TRBJ2-1, with D possibly TRBD2 on 6 matching bases. Trimming removed 2 bases at V and 8 bases at J, with 23 bases between. Germline V gives CDR1 SGHNT, CDR2 YYREEE (reference sequence). The CDR3 runs 17 residues. Here the CDR3 DNA reads TGTGCCAGCAGCTTATCGTTAGGGACTCGGGGGATGGATGAGCAGTTCTTC. Amino acid sequence: CASSLSLGTRGMDEQFF. Full variable domain (outside the CDR3, taken from reference TRBV5-4 and TRBJ2-1): ETGVTQSPTHLIKTRGQQVTLRCSSQSGHNTVSWYQQALGQGPQFIFQYYREEENGRGNFPPRFSGLQFPNYSSELNVNALELDDSALYLCASSLSLGTRGMDEQFFGPGTRLTVL.